This TCR beta chain was obtained from a study of blood T cell repertoires in COVID-19. Turning to the study itself: COVID-19 samples from acute and convalescent phases originated in the United States, Italy and Spain.

Trimming took 3 bases from V and 7 from J; bases not matched to a gene: 2. The CDR3 has 14 amino acids. Germline CDR1 is SNHLY and CDR2 is FYNNEI. Per the original data handling: Reference gene primer amplification in the assay estimated nucleated cell counts. Sequencing was performed with immunoSEQ multiplex PCR; in TCRdb, only in-frame clones are kept and a portion is missing. Clone size and V and J calls were adopted from that table, with D and trimming inferred from the DNA. The sample yields fewer than 300,000 clones, roughly nine tenths seen once. Patients at the Seattle site were enrolled during active infection and followed longitudinally.

The receptor comes from a woman aged 25-40 years with COVID-19, enrolled during active disease. Specimen: peripheral blood. This rearrangement joins TRBV2 to TRBJ1-4; 10 positions agree with TRBD1. CDR3 sequence reads: CASSDRDRGEKLFF. The CDR3 DNA is TGTGCCAGCAGTGATCGGGACAGGGGTGAAAAACTGTTTTTT.